This T cell receptor (beta chain) was obtained from a study of control samples from healthy donors and cancer patients. The data were produced by immunoSEQ multiplex PCR, yet TCRdb's version contains in-frame clones alone and is incomplete. This table holds about 160,000 clones, about 94% found once. The CDR3 has 14 amino acids. J lost 4 bases, V lost 6 bases, and 5 bases had no gene match. Germline assignment: CDR1 SQVTM and CDR2 ANQGSEA. The sample was PBMCs. The source is a man between 60 and 70 years old with colorectal cancer. This chain links TRBV29-1 with TRBJ2-1; 11 positions agree with TRBD1. The CDR3 reads CSVSGTGGYNEQFF. The CDR3 DNA reads TGCAGCGTCTCCGGGACAGGGGGGTACAATGAGCAGTTCTTC.